This T cell receptor beta chain was sequenced in a study of cytomegalovirus exposure and HLA in healthy donors. The PCR used 60 Vbeta and 13 Jbeta primers. The data were produced by immunoSEQ multiplex PCR, yet TCRdb's version contains in-frame clones alone and is incomplete. Of around 130,000 clones listed, 65% to 80% are singletons. This CDR3 comprises 10 residues. Germline V gene lookup returns CDR1 DFQATT and CDR2 SNEGSKA (reference sequence). Trimming pared 6 bases from V and 5 bases from J, leaving 6 bases between. Notes on the study in general: In a later analysis, across HLA loci, associated TCR counts were highest for DRB1, lowest for HLA-C.

Concerning this clone: Its antigen remains unknown.

The rearrangement joins TRBV20-1 to TRBJ2-3, with D unresolved. The receptor comes from a man aged 18 to 30 in good health and CMV-seropositive. Sequenced material: PBMCs. CDR3 DNA: TGCAGTGCATCTTTAGATACGCAGTATTTT. Translating it yields CSASLDTQYF.